A single sample gave rise to the 27 T cell receptor beta chains below, sequenced in a study of T-cell memory formation after mild COVID-19. TCRdb reprocessed the 5' RACE reads via MiXCR and lists one record per CDR3 protein. This table holds 470,000 or so distinct CDR3 sequences, roughly 18% found once. Sequenced sample: PBMCs or a T cell subset sorted from them (not recorded which). These receptors were collected from a young man who had mild COVID-19 (a few samples of this study predate the infection). Cell type and time point are not known.

V is TRBV4-1 and J is TRBJ1-3; D is uncertain. The V and J ends lost 4 bases and 0 bases respectively, with 13 bases between them. The CDR3 totals 16 residues. In germline, CDR1 is MGHRA, CDR2 YSYEKL. CDR3 amino acids: CASSRGKGDSGNTIYF. The CDR3 nucleotides are TGCGCCAGCAGCCGAGGAAAGGGAGACTCTGGAAACACCATATATTTT.

V is TRBV29-1 and J is TRBJ1-2; D is undetermined. The CDR3 totals 11 residues. In germline, CDR1 is SQVTM, CDR2 ANQGSEA. The V end lost 3 bases, the J end lost 4 bases, and 6 bases lay between the germline ends. The CDR3 spells CSVERSYGYTF. In nucleotides, the CDR3 is TGCAGCGTTGAGAGGAGCTATGGCTACACCTTC.

Only a few counts were recorded for this clonotype. The chain couples TRBV7-2 to TRBJ2-3; 14 bases map to TRBD2. Losses at the gene ends were 6 bases for V and 2 bases for J; bases not matched to a gene: 4. The CDR3 covers 16 residues. CDR1 SGHTA and CDR2 FQGNSA come from the germline V gene. As DNA, the CDR3 is TGTGCCAGCAGTCGACTAGCGGGGGGGGTCACAGATACGCAGTATTTT. The encoded protein is CASSRLAGGVTDTQYF.

This clonotype was recorded a few times. The rearrangement uses TRBV7-8 and TRBJ2-1; 8 nucleotides agree with TRBD2. The CDR3 is made up of 15 amino acids. V was clipped by 5 bases and J by 7 bases; unmatched bases: 10. Germline CDR1 SGHVS, CDR2 FQNEAQ. CDR3: CASSAREIAGNEQFF. CDR3 nucleotides: TGTGCCAGCAGCGCCAGGGAGATAGCGGGGAATGAGCAGTTCTTC.

V and J are TRBV5-4 and TRBJ1-6; D gene unclear. Germline V lookup: CDR1 SGHNT, CDR2 YYREEE (reference sequence). The CDR3 covers 12 residues. V lost 3 bases to trimming and J lost 9 bases, with 7 bases between them. CDR3: CASSSMTSPLHF. CDR3 sequence (DNA): TGTGCCAGCAGCTCTATGACTTCACCCCTCCACTTT.

The V gene is TRBV27, the J gene TRBJ1-1; possible D gene TRBD1, 5 bases. The V gene lost 7 bases and the J gene lost 5 bases, with 17 bases spanning the gap. CDR3 length: 14 residues. Germline CDR1 is MNHEY and CDR2 is SMNVEV (reference sequence). Written as DNA, the CDR3 is TGTGCCAGCACTACCGGGTCCGGGGGGACTGAAGCTTTCTTT. Translated, it gives CASTTGSGGTEAFF.

This clonotype was counted only a few times. The chain carries TRBV29-1 and TRBJ1-2; D remains ambiguous. Trimming left V 8 bases short and J 5 bases short, with 3 bases between. Germline V lookup: CDR1 SQVTM, CDR2 ANQGSEA. This CDR3 spans 8 amino acids. CDR3 amino acids: CSLYGYTF. CDR3 DNA: TGCAGCCTATATGGCTACACCTTC. The whole variable domain, filled in from reference TRBV29-1 and TRBJ1-2, reads SAVISQKPSRDICQRGTSLTIQCQVDSQVTMMFWYRQQPGQSLTLIATANQGSEATYESGFVIDKFPISRPNLTFSTLTVSNMSPEDSSIYLCSLYGYTFGSGTRLTVV.

This clonotype was observed a few times. This chain links TRBV2 with TRBJ2-1, with D perhaps being TRBD1 or TRBD2 (5 bases each). The CDR3 extends over 14 amino acids. Deletions cut 4 bases from V and 3 bases from J, with 10 bases between. CDR1 and CDR2 (germline): SNHLY, FYNNEI. In DNA form, the CDR3 reads TGTGCCAGCAGTGGAGGGGAGATCTACAATGAGCAGTTCTTC. Protein sequence: CASSGGEIYNEQFF.

The J gene is TRBJ2-6, the V gene TRBV5-1; 7 bases match TRBD2. With 0 bases clipped from V and 0 bases from J, the junction kept 12 bases outside the gene matches. Germline V gene lookup returns CDR1 SGHRS and CDR2 YFSETQ. The CDR3 runs to 20 residues. The CDR3 loop reads CASSLDGRGPEGSGANVLTF. CDR3 DNA sequence: TGCGCCAGCAGCTTGGATGGGAGGGGCCCCGAGGGCTCTGGGGCCAACGTCCTGACTTTC.

This clonotype was detected many times. The chain has TRBV5-1 and TRBJ1-1; the D gene is possibly TRBD1 (6 bases). Per germline, CDR1 SGHRS and CDR2 YFSETQ. V was clipped by 4 bases and J by 4 bases, with 8 bases between them. This CDR3 comprises 12 residues. CDR3 nucleotides: TGCGCCAGCAGCCCACAGGGCACTGAAGCTTTCTTT. The encoded protein is CASSPQGTEAFF.

There are a few counts of this clonotype. The chain joins TRBV6-5 to TRBJ2-5, with 9 bases that match TRBD1. The CDR3 totals 15 residues. The V gene's germline CDR1 is MNHEY and CDR2 SVGAGI. J gave up 4 bases and V 6 bases, and 9 bases lay outside the gene matches. This CDR3 reads CASRVTGGRRETQYF. In nucleotides, the CDR3 is TGTGCCAGCAGGGTTACAGGGGGCCGACGAGAGACCCAGTACTTC.

In its sample, this clonotype was seen a few times. The chain links TRBV12-3 or TRBV12-4 to TRBJ1-1, with 9 nucleotides matching TRBD1. J gave up 1 base and V 6 bases, and 6 bases lay outside the gene matches. The CDR3 is 15 residues long. This CDR3 reads CASSPRQGENTEAFF. The CDR3, as DNA: TGTGCCAGCAGCCCTCGACAGGGGGAGAACACTGAAGCTTTCTTT.

This clonotype was detected a few times. V gene TRBV20-1 combines with J gene TRBJ1-4, with D hard to call. V was clipped by 0 bases and J by 0 bases, with 14 bases between them. The germline V gene has CDR1 DFQATT and CDR2 SNEGSKA (reference sequence). This CDR3 is built from 17 residues. CDR3 DNA sequence: TGCAGTGCTAGAGATCCCGCCGGTAGAGCAACTAATGAAAAACTGTTTTTT. Translation gives CSARDPAGRATNEKLFF.

This clonotype was detected ten times or more. V is TRBV7-2 and J is TRBJ2-7; D could derive from TRBD1 or TRBD2 (5 bases each). Per germline, CDR1 SGHTA and CDR2 FQGNSA. Trimming removed 5 bases at V and 2 bases at J, with 10 bases between. This CDR3 is 13 amino acids long. The CDR3 nucleotides read TGTGCCAGCAGCGGGACGGTCCCCTACGAGCAGTACTTC. Amino acids: CASSGTVPYEQYF. Full variable domain (outside the CDR3, taken from reference TRBV7-2 and TRBJ2-7): GAGVSQSPSNKVTEKGKDVELRCDPISGHTALYWYRQSLGQGLEFLIYFQGNSAPDKSGLPSDRFSAERTGGSVSTLTIQRTQQEDSAVYLCASSGTVPYEQYFGPGTRLTVT.

This clonotype occurred a few times. J is TRBJ2-2 and V is TRBV12-3 or TRBV12-4; 7 bases align to TRBD2. The CDR3 runs to 13 residues. After removal of 6 bases from V and 4 bases from J, the junction contained 2 bases not matched to a gene. CDR3 sequence reads: CASRRGITGELFF. The DNA of the CDR3 is TGTGCCAGCAGGCGGGGGATCACCGGGGAGCTGTTTTTT.

The chain joins TRBV9 to TRBJ2-5; the match to TRBD2 covers 9 bases. The V gene end was trimmed by 4 bases and the J gene end by 4 bases; junction bases not matched to a gene: 14. The length of the CDR3 is 17 residues. The V gene's germline CDR1 is SGDLS and CDR2 YYNGEE. CDR3 sequence reads: CASSPGRGGWLGETQYF. The CDR3 DNA reads TGTGCCAGCAGCCCAGGGCGGGGGGGCTGGTTGGGAGAGACCCAGTACTTC.

This clonotype was seen a handful of times. The J gene is TRBJ2-1, the V gene TRBV6-1, with 11 bases that match TRBD2. CDR3 length: 14 amino acids. Germline CDR1 and CDR2: MNHNS and SASEGT. With V trimmed by 3 bases and J by 6 bases, 1 base remained unmatched. The CDR3 region has the DNA TGTGCCAGCAGTGATAGCGGGGGGGCCAATGAGCAGTTCTTC. It is translated as CASSDSGGANEQFF.

This clonotype was recorded a few times. The rearrangement links TRBV7-8 to TRBJ1-6; D uncertain. Germline lookup yields CDR1 SGHVS and CDR2 FQNEAQ. This CDR3 has 13 amino acids. Trimming stripped 5 bases from V and 8 bases from J, with 10 bases between. The CDR3 region has the DNA TGTGCCAGCAGCCGGAGTGGGGATTCACCCCTCCACTTT. Its protein product is CASSRSGDSPLHF. The whole variable domain, remainder taken from reference TRBV7-8 and TRBJ1-6, is GAGVSQSPRYKVAKRGQDVALRCDPISGHVSLFWYQQALGQGPEFLTYFQNEAQLDKSGLPSDRFFAERPEGSVSTLKIQRTQQEDSAVYLCASSRSGDSPLHFGNGTRLTVT.

The J gene is TRBJ1-2, the V gene TRBV7-2; possible D gene TRBD1, 5 bases. The V end lost 5 bases, the J end lost 4 bases, and 14 bases lay between the germline ends. Germline values: CDR1 SGHTA, CDR2 FQGNSA. There are 14 residues in the CDR3. The CDR3 is CASSQGGPFYGYTF. In DNA, the CDR3 is TGTGCCAGCAGCCAGGGTGGGCCTTTCTATGGCTACACCTTC.

This clonotype appeared a few times. The chain carries TRBV7-8 and TRBJ1-6; TRBD1 matches 7 bases. After removal of 2 bases from V and 15 bases from J, the junction contained 16 bases not matched to a gene. Per the germline V gene, CDR1 is SGHVS and CDR2 is FQNEAQ. The CDR3 has 16 amino acids. Here the CDR3 reads CASSLMGPQGTSGLHF. Here the CDR3 DNA reads TGTGCCAGCAGCTTAATGGGGCCACAGGGGACGTCAGGCCTCCACTTT.

About this clonotype: Its ends do not fully match the called genes, so a read error is possible. This chain links TRBV11-3 with TRBJ2-2; D unresolved. This CDR3 spans 14 amino acids. The germline CDR1 and CDR2 sequences are SGHNT and YENEEA. The CDR3 DNA follows: TGTGCCATCAGCTTAAGGCCCAAAACCGGGGAGCTGTTTTTT. Its protein product is CAISLRPKTGELFF. The full variable domain, its missing parts supplied by reference TRBV11-3 and TRBJ2-2, is EAGVVQSPRYKIIEKKQPVAFWCNPISGHNTLYWYLQNLGQGPELLIRYENEEAVDDSQLPKDRFSAERLKGVDSTLKIQPAELGDSAVYLCAISLRPKTGELFFGEGSRLTVL.

The chain recombines TRBV6-5 with TRBJ1-1, with TRBD1 as a possible D gene (5 bases). The germline V gene encodes CDR1 MNHEY and CDR2 SVGAGI. V was shortened by 10 bases and J by 4 bases, with 22 bases between the two germline ends. This CDR3 has 15 amino acids. The DNA for the CDR3 is TGTGCCACCCGAGGGATTCGGGGCATCGGCACTGAAGCTTTCTTT. Translated: CATRGIRGIGTEAFF.

The chain carries TRBV25-1 and TRBJ1-6; D perhaps matches TRBD1 (6 bases). Between the trimmed V and J ends, which lost 0 bases and 8 bases, there was a span of 11 bases. The CDR3 length is 15 residues. CDR1 MGHDK and CDR2 SYGVNS come from the germline V gene. In nucleotides, the CDR3 is TGTGCCAGCAGTGAATACGGTCAGGGGTATTCACCCCTCCACTTT. Translated, it gives CASSEYGQGYSPLHF.

This clonotype was seen a handful of times. V usage is TRBV28 and J usage is TRBJ2-7; 14 nucleotides align to TRBD2. This CDR3 contains 16 residues. The V and J ends lost 5 bases and 1 base, in that order; junction bases with no gene match: 4. CDR1 and CDR2 (germline): MDHEN, SYDVKM. The CDR3 here is CASSRLAGGTSYEQYV. The CDR3 DNA reads as TGTGCCAGCAGTAGACTAGCGGGGGGGACTTCCTACGAGCAGTACGTC.

This clonotype was detected a few times. The chain uses TRBV20-1 and TRBJ2-5, with a possible D match to TRBD2 (5 bases). Germline V gene data show CDR1 as DFQATT and CDR2 as SNEGSKA (reference sequence). The CDR3 has 14 amino acids. The V end lost 0 bases, the J end lost 5 bases, and 13 bases lay between the germline ends. The CDR3 DNA is TGCAGTGCTAGAGATATGACTATCCGGGAGACCCAGTACTTC. It encodes CSARDMTIRETQYF.

This clonotype was seen only a few times. The chain links TRBV19 to TRBJ2-3; a weak D match, TRBD2 (6 bases). Trimming took off 6 bases at V and 2 bases at J, with 12 bases between the two ends. Germline V gene sequence: CDR1 LNHDA, CDR2 SQIVND (reference sequence). The CDR3 contains 14 residues. CDR3 residues: CASSVRGITDTQYF. CDR3 DNA sequence: TGTGCCAGTAGCGTCCGGGGGATCACAGATACGCAGTATTTT.

This clonotype appeared a few times. The rearrangement links TRBV3-1 to TRBJ2-2, with D hard to call. CDR1 and CDR2 from the germline V gene are LGHDT and YNNKEL (reference sequence). Deletions cut 0 bases from V and 5 bases from J, with 7 bases between. The CDR3 is made up of 14 amino acids. CDR3 residues: CASSQDWSTGELFF. The CDR3 DNA reads as TGTGCCAGCAGCCAAGATTGGTCTACCGGGGAGCTGTTTTTT.